This T cell receptor beta chain was observed in a study of blood T cell repertoires in COVID-19. Whole-study context: Material from acute and convalescent COVID-19 was sourced from the United States, Italy and Spain. The cDNA or gDNA used as material had been derived from T cells, B-cell-depleted T cells, or PBMCs.

Germline loops: CDR1 ENHRY, CDR2 SYGVKD. After removal of 6 bases from V and 4 bases from J, the junction contained 2 bases not matched to a gene. CDR3 size: 13 residues. In the authors' workflow: Estimates of nucleated cell counts were drawn from the amplification of reference gene primers. The protocol was immunoSEQ multiplex PCR, while the TCRdb copy is restricted to in-frame clones and leaves out a portion. Clone size and V and J calls were adopted from that table, with D and trimming inferred from the DNA. The sample lists 110,000 to 150,000 clones; about four fifths were seen once. V usage is TRBV10-3 and J usage is TRBJ2-2; 7 bases fit TRBD2. The sample was peripheral blood. This receptor was obtained from a man between 65 and 85 years old who had recovered from COVID-19. CDR3: CAISGGSTGELFF. The CDR3 DNA sequence: TGTGCCATCAGCGGGGGGAGCACCGGGGAGCTGTTTTTT.